The 13 T cell receptor beta chains given below trace back to one sample, sequenced in a study of blood T cell repertoires in COVID-19 (dated by TCRdb to 2020 to 2022). The library relied on the immunoSEQ multiplex PCR assay. TCRdb provides this immuneACCESS table in a form limited to in-frame rearrangements. Some clones are lacking; in checked studies, under half of them reflect an unresolved V gene, and why the rest are absent is not known. The sample has around 240,000 clones on record, more than 75% of them singletons. The ten largest clonotypes hold approximately 2.1% of the sample. The specimen was PBMCs or T cells enriched from blood (not recorded which). The receptor source for this set is a woman in her fifties or sixties who had recovered from COVID-19.

This chain joins TRBV21-1 and TRBJ1-2; the table gives TRBD1 as D, unverified against the DNA. TRBV21-1 is shown as a pseudogene. This CDR3 is 11 amino acids long. This chain's CDR3 is CASRTGRGYTF. DNA for the CDR3: TGTGCCAGCAGGACAGGGAGGGGCTACACCTTC.

This clone was recorded only once. The gene calls are TRBV20-1 and TRBJ1-6, with D possibly matching TRBD1 (5 bases). V lost 3 bases to trimming and J lost 0 bases, with 12 bases between them. Germline V gives CDR1 DFQATT, CDR2 SNEGSKA (reference sequence). The CDR3 has 16 amino acids. CDR3 residues: CSASRPGGSYNSPLHF. The CDR3 DNA is TGCAGTGCTAGTCGCCCGGGGGGCTCCTATAATTCACCCCTCCACTTT.

The chain joins TRBV14 to TRBJ1-1; 10 bases align to TRBD1. V shed 4 bases, J shed 5 bases, and the junction held 4 bases outside the gene matches. This CDR3 is 14 amino acids long. From germline, CDR1 is SGHDN and CDR2 FVKESK. The CDR3 DNA is TGTGCCAGCAGCCCGACAGGGGGCTGGACTGAAGCTTTCTTT. It encodes CASSPTGGWTEAFF.

The table lists this clone with a count of one. The rearrangement uses TRBV11-2 and TRBJ1-1; tentatively, D is TRBD1 (5 bases). Germline CDR1 reads SGHAT; CDR2 reads FQNNGV. The CDR3 loop spans 14 amino acids. Trimming cost V 3 bases and J 4 bases, with 12 bases left between them. The CDR3 coding sequence is TGTGCCAGCAGCTTTACGCGGGGGAGCACTGAAGCTTTCTTT. Amino acid sequence: CASSFTRGSTEAFF.

V gene TRBV2 combines with J gene TRBJ2-5; 7 bases fit TRBD1. This CDR3 is 15 amino acids long. After removal of 4 bases from V and 5 bases from J, the junction contained 10 bases not matched to a gene. Germline values: CDR1 SNHLY, CDR2 FYNNEI. The CDR3 region has the DNA TGTGCCAGCAGTGGGTTACAGGGGATTTGGGAGACCCAGTACTTC. Protein sequence: CASSGLQGIWETQYF. The complete variable domain, with remaining parts taken from reference TRBV2 and TRBJ2-5, reads EPEVTQTPSHQVTQMGQEVILRCVPISNHLYFYWYRQILGQKVEFLVSFYNNEISEKSEIFDDQFSVERPDGSNFTLKIRSTKLEDSAMYFCASSGLQGIWETQYFGPGTRLLVL.

This clone was seen just once. This rearrangement joins TRBV2 to TRBJ2-5, with D unresolved. Germline V gene lookup returns CDR1 SNHLY and CDR2 FYNNEI. CDR3 length: 11 residues. V was pared by 8 bases and J by 5 bases, with 9 bases between. CDR3 amino acids: CASSVLETQYF. The CDR3 nucleotides read TGTGCCAGCTCCGTCCTGGAGACCCAGTACTTC.

In this sample, this clone turned up a few times. The chain is built from TRBV7-2 and TRBJ2-6; D is perhaps TRBD1 (5 bases). The V gene lost 3 bases and the J gene lost 2 bases, with 8 bases spanning the gap. The length of the CDR3 is 15 residues. CDR1 is SGHTA, CDR2 FQGNSA, per germline. The chain's CDR3 is CASSFSGTGANVLTF. The CDR3, as DNA: TGTGCCAGCAGCTTCTCAGGGACTGGGGCCAACGTCCTGACTTTC.

This CDR3 reads CASSLDGRHTSGANVLTF. The CDR3 DNA follows: TGCGCCAGCAGCTTGGATGGCAGACACACCTCTGGGGCCAACGTCCTGACTTTC. The rearrangement joins TRBV5-1 to TRBJ2-6; no firm D call. Trimming stripped 0 bases from V and 0 bases from J, with 13 bases between. Per the germline V gene, CDR1 is SGHRS and CDR2 is YFSETQ. The CDR3 totals 18 residues.

The CDR3 DNA follows: TGTGCCAGCAGCGCCCCGGGACTAGCGAACAATGAGCAGTTCTTC. Translated: CASSAPGLANNEQFF. This chain joins TRBV9 and TRBJ2-1, with TRBD2 matching 10 bases. The CDR3 has 15 residues. Germline V lookup: CDR1 SGDLS, CDR2 YYNGEE. After removal of 3 bases from V and 5 bases from J, the junction contained 5 bases not matched to a gene.

This chain links TRBV6-2 or TRBV6-3 with TRBJ1-4; unclear D gene. V gave up 4 bases and J gave up 0 bases, with 18 bases separating them. The CDR3 loop spans 18 amino acids. The germline gives CDR1 MNHEY, CDR2 SVGEGT. The CDR3 spells CASSWSRLIITTNEKLFF. DNA for the CDR3: TGTGCCAGCAGTTGGTCCAGACTGATCATAACAACTAATGAAAAACTGTTTTTT.

The rearrangement uses TRBV24-1 and TRBJ2-1; possible D gene TRBD2, 5 bases. V was trimmed by 3 bases and J by 10 bases, leaving 18 bases between them. Germline lookup yields CDR1 KGHDR and CDR2 SFDVKD. The CDR3 length is 15 residues. CDR3 sequence reads: CATSDLPDGKGEQFF. The CDR3, as DNA: TGTGCCACCAGTGATCTCCCCGACGGGAAAGGAGAGCAGTTCTTC.

Only a few counts were recorded for this clone. The rearrangement links TRBV4-1 to TRBJ2-1; TRBD1 might be the D (6 bases). V gave up 4 bases and J gave up 1 base, with 17 bases separating them. CDR1 MGHRA and CDR2 YSYEKL come from the germline V gene. The CDR3 spans 17 residues. CDR3 residues: CASSPFRSGASYNEQFF. For the CDR3, the DNA is TGCGCCAGCAGCCCCTTTCGGTCAGGGGCTTCCTACAATGAGCAGTTCTTC.

The CDR3 protein is CASSPRTGSGNTIYF. DNA of the CDR3: TGTGCCAGCTCACCGCGCACTGGCTCTGGAAACACCATATATTTT. The rearrangement links TRBV18 to TRBJ1-3; no definite D call. V was shortened by 3 bases and J by 0 bases, with 9 bases between the two germline ends. The CDR3 is 15 amino acids. The germline CDR1 and CDR2 sequences are KGHSH and LQKENI.